This T cell receptor (beta chain) was recovered during a study of blood T cell repertoires in COVID-19. Study summary: The United States, Italy and Spain supplied acute and convalescent COVID-19 samples. From T cells, B-cell-depleted T cells, or PBMCs came the material, which was cDNA or gDNA.

Per the study methods: Cell counts per sample came from amplifying reference gene primers. This table comes from immunoSEQ multiplex PCR, and its TCRdb copy is limited to in-frame clones, with some not included. V, J and clone size derive from that table, while D and trimming were established from the DNA sequence. The sample has around 200,000 clones, about four fifths seen once. With 1 base clipped from V and 9 bases from J, the junction kept 12 bases outside the gene matches. The CDR3 is 16 residues long. Germline CDR1 reads SGHVS; CDR2 reads FNYEAQ. V usage is TRBV7-6 and J usage is TRBJ2-5, with 9 bases identical to TRBD2. Sequencing was done on a sample of peripheral blood. The receptor comes from a woman aged 40 to 55 with active or convalescent COVID-19. CDR3 region: CASSLEVAGVLEAQYF. The DNA of the CDR3 is TGTGCCAGCAGCTTAGAGGTAGCGGGGGTCCTGGAGGCCCAGTACTTC.